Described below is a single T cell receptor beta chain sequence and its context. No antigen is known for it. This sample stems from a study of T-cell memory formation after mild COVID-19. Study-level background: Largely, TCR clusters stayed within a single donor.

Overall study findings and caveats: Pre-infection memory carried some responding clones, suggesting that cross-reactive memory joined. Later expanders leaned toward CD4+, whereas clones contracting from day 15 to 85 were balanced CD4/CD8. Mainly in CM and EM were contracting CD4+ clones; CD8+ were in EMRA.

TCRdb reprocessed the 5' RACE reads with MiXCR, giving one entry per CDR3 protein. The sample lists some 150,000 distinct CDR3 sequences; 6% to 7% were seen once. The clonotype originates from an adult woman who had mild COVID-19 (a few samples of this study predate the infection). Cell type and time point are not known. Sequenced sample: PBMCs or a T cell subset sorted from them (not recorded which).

This CDR3 is CASSWSDGGYTEAFF. The DNA of the CDR3 is TGTGCCAGCAGTTGGTCCGACGGCGGCTACACTGAAGCTTTCTTT. The rearrangement uses TRBV27 and TRBJ1-1, with no clear D. Germline CDR1 MNHEY, CDR2 SMNVEV (reference sequence). The CDR3 sequence is 15 residues long. Trimming pared 4 bases from V and 3 bases from J, leaving 15 bases between.